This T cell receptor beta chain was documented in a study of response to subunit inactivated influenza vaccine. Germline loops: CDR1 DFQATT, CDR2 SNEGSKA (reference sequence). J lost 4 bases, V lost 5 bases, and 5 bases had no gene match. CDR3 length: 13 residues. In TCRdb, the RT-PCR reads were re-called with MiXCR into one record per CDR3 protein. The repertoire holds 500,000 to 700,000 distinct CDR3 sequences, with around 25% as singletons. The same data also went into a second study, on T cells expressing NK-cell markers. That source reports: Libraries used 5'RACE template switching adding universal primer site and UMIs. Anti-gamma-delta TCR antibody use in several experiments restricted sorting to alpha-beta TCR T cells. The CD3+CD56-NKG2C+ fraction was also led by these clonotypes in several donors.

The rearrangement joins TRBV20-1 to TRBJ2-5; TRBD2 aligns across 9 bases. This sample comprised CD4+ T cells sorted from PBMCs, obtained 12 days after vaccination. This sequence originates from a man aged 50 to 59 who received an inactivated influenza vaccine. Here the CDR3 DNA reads TGCAGTGCTTGGAGCGGGAGGTCAGAGACCCAGTACTTC. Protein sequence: CSAWSGRSETQYF.